This TCR beta chain was found in a study of blood T cells in healthy people across ages. CDR1 and CDR2 from the germline V gene are SGHVS and FQNEAQ. The CDR3 consists of 19 residues. Trimming cost V 4 bases and J 3 bases; bases outside gene matches: 16. A note on this clonotype: A much larger clonotype is one base distant, so this may be a read error.

Primers used in a second PCR of about 6 to 11 cycles were a sample-barcoded 5' primer and a J-beta primer mix. Via MiXCR, TCRdb re-called the 5' RACE reads, giving one row per CDR3 protein. Among fewer than 800,000 distinct CDR3 sequences listed, 32% were seen once. The J gene is TRBJ2-3, the V gene TRBV7-8, with 10 bases identical to TRBD2. The sequenced sample consisted of blood. The TCR sequence derives from a woman of 80 years or more in good health. DNA of the CDR3: TGTGCCAGCAGCTCCCCGGGACTAGCGAGGGGTCTACGGACAGATACGCAGTATTTT. Protein: CASSSPGLARGLRTDTQYF.